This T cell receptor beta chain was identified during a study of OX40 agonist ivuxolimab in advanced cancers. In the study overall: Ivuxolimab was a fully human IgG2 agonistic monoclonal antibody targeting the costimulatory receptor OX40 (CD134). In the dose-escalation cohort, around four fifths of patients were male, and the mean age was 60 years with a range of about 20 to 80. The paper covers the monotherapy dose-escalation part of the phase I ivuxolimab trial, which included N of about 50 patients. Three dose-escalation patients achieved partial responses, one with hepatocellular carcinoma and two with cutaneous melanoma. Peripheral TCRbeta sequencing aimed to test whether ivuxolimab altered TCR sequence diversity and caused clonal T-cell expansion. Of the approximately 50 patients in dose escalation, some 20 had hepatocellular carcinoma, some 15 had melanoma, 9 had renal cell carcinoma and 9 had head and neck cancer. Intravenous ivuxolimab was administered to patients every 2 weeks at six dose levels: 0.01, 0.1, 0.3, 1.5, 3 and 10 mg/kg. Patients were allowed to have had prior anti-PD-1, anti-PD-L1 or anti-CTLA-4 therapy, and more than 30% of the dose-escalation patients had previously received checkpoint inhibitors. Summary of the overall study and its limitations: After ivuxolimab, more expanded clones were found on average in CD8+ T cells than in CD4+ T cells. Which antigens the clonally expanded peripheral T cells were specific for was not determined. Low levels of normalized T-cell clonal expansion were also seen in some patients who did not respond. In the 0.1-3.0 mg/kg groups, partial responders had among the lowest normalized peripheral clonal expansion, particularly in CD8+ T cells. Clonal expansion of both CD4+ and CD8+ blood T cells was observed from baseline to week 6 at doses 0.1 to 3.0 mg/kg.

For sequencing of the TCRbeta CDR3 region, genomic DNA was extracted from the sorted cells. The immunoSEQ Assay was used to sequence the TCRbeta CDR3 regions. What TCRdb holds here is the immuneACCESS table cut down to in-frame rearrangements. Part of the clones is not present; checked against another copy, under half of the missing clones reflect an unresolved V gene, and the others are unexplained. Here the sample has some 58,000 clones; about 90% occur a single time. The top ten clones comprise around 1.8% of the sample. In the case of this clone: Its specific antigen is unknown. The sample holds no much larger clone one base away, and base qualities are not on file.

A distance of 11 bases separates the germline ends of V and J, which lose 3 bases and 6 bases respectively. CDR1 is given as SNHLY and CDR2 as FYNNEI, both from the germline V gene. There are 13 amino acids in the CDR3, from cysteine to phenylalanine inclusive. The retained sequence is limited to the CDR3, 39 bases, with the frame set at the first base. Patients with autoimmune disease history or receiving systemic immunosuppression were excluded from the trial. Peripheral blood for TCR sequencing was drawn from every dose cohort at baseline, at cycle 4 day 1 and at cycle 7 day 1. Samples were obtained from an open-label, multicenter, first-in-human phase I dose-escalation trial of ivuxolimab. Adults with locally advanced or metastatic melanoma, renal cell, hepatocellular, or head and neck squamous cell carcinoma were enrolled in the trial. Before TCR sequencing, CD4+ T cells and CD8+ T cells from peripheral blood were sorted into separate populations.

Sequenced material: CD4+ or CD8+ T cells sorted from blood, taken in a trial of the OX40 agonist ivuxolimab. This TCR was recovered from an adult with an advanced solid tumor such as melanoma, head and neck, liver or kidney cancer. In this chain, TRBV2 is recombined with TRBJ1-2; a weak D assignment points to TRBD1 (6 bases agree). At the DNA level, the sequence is TGTGCCAGCAGTGAGGGGACAAACCATGGCTACACCTTC. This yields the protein CASSEGTNHGYTF.